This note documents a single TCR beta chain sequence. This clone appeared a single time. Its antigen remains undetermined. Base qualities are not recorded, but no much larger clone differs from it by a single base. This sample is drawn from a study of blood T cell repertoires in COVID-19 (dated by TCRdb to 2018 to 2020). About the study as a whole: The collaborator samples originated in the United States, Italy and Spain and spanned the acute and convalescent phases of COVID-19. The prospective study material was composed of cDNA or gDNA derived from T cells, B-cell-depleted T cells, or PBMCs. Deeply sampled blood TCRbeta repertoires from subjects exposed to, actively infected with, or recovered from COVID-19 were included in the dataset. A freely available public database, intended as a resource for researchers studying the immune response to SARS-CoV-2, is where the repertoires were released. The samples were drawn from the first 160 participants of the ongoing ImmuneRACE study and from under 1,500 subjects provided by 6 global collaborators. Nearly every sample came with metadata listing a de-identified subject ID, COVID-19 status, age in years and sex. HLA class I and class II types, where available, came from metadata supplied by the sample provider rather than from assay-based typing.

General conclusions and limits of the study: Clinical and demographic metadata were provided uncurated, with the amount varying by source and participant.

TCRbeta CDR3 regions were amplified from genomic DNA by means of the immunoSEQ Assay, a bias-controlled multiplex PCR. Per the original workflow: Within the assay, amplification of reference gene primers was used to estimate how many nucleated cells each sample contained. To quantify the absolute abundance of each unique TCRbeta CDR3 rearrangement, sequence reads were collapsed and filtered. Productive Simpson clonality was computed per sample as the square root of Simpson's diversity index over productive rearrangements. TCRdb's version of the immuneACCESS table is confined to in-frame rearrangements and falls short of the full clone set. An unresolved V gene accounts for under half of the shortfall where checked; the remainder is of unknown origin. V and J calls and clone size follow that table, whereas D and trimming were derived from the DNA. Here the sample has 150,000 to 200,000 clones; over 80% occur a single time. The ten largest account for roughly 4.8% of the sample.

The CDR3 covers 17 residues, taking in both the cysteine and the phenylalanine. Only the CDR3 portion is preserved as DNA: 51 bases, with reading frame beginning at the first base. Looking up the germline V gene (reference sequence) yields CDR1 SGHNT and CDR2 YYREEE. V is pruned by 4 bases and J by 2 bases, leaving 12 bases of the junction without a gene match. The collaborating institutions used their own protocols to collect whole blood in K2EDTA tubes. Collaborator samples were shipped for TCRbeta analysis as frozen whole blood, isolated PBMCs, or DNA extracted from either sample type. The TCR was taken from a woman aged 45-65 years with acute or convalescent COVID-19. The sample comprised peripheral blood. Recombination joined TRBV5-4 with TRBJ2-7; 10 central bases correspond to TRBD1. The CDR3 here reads CASSRIWGQGQPYEQYF. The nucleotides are TGTGCCAGCAGCCGAATATGGGGACAGGGGCAACCCTACGAGCAGTACTTC.